These T cell receptor beta chains were read from a single sample in a study of identical twins. TCRdb used MiXCR to reprocess the 5' RACE reads, holding one entry per CDR3 protein. The repertoire holds 350,000 to 450,000 distinct CDR3 sequences, 18% seen once, with more than 10% in the top ten. The specimen sequenced was naive T cells sorted from blood. These receptors were taken from a man aged 50 to 60 in good health. The CDR3 runs from the conserved cysteine through the conserved F or W. The order of the fields is V gene, J gene, CDR3 protein.

TRBV24-1	TRBJ2-1	CATSMNRIAYNEQFF
TRBV29-1	TRBJ1-4	CSVRGQVNEKLFF
TRBV7-9	TRBJ2-1	CASTLQSSYNEQFF
TRBV7-6	TRBJ2-7	CASSLSLDRADEQYF
TRBV19	TRBJ2-2	CASSWGAATGELFF
TRBV20-1	TRBJ1-1	CSARASRGADTEAFF
TRBV29-1	TRBJ2-7	CSVRRSSYEQYF
TRBV20-1	TRBJ2-1	CSAENYNEQFF
TRBV12-3/TRBV12-4	TRBJ2-2	CASSAPGGPGELFF
TRBV10-3	TRBJ2-7	CAISEPSGGDYEQYF
TRBV20-1	TRBJ1-5	CSAKGLGNQPQHF
TRBV29-1	TRBJ1-2	CSVGQAAYGYTF
TRBV5-1	TRBJ2-1	CASSLATGGPYNEQFF
TRBV4-2	TRBJ2-7	CASSQGQAQYF
TRBV4-1	TRBJ2-6	CASSLDRGNSGANVLTF
TRBV18	TRBJ2-1	CASSPVVYEQFF
TRBV5-1	TRBJ1-6	CASTPEGQYNSPLHF
TRBV21-1	TRBJ2-2	CASSKYVSETDTGELFF
TRBV7-8	TRBJ2-3	CASSFRLAGGRDTQYF
TRBV28	TRBJ2-1	CASSLGVTSYNEQFF
TRBV4-1	TRBJ1-6	CASKDNSYNSPLHF
TRBV4-2	TRBJ2-3	CASRAGGGAQDTQYF
TRBV5-1	TRBJ1-3	CASSSLQGSKGNTIYF